This TCR beta chain was identified in a study of T cells after yellow fever vaccination. V dropped 10 bases and J dropped 0 bases, with 22 bases sitting between them. This CDR3 is built from 18 residues. In TCRdb, the 5' RACE reads were re-called with MiXCR into one record per CDR3 protein. The profile shows 400,000 to 450,000 distinct CDR3 sequences, around 20% of them singletons. Worth noting for this clonotype: Antigen: not known.

The study, taken as a whole, reports: Weaker in magnitude, the secondary response showed a faster peak on day 5 versus 15. After the booster, about 95% of CD4 and more than 75% of CD8 primary-response clones were re-detected.

The chain carries TRBV12-3 or TRBV12-4 and TRBJ2-6; no firm D call. The specimen was PBMCs, collected before the yellow fever booster vaccination. This receptor was identified in a young man who received the YFV17D yellow fever vaccine. DNA for the CDR3: TGTGCCACCAAGGAAGAGTTGGGCGGCAGCTCTGGGGCCAACGTCCTGACTTTC. Its translation: CATKEELGGSSGANVLTF.